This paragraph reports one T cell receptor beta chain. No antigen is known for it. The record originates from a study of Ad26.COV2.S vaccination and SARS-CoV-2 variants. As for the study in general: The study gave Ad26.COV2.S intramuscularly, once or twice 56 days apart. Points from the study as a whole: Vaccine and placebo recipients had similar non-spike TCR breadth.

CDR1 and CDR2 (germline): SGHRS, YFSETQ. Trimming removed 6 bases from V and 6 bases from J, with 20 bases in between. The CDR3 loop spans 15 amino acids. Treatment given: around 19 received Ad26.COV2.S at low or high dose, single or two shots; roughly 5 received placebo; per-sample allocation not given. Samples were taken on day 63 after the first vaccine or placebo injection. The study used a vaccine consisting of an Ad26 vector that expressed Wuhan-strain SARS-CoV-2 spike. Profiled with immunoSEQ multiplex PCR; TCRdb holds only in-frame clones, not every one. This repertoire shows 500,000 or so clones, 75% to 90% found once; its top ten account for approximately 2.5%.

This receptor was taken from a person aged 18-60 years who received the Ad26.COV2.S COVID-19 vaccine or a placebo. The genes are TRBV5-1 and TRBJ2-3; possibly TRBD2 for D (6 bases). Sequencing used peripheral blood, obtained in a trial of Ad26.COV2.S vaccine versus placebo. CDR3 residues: CASTTEGGGGDTQYF. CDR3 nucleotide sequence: TGCGCCAGCACCACCGAGGGAGGTGGTGGCGATACGCAGTATTTT.